This T cell receptor (beta chain) came from a study of CD8 T cells in Susac syndrome. Study as a whole: Patients with Susac syndrome were therapy-naive, taking corticosteroids, with some also receiving intravenous immunoglobulin, or taking intravenous immunoglobulin alone at the time their blood was drawn.

Random-hexamer reverse transcription was applied to about 0.45 to 1 ug RNA. A single record per CDR3 protein comes from TCRdb applying MiXCR to the immunoSEQ multiplex PCR reads. This sample has about 130,000 distinct CDR3 sequences; around 96% occur once, and the top ten carry around 0.2%. Definite or probable Susac syndrome was diagnosed using recently defined diagnostic criteria. Purification of the CD8+ and CD4+ T cells relied on negative isolation, and TEMRA cells underwent FACS enrichment. The CDR3 totals 15 residues. Germline CDR1 is LNHDA and CDR2 is SQIVND (reference sequence). V shed 6 bases and J 3 bases; nucleotides not matched to a gene: 10.

The sample was CD8+ T cells from PBMCs. The chain is built from TRBV19 and TRBJ2-5; 7 nucleotides agree with TRBD1. The TCR originated in a human donor with Susac syndrome. CDR3: CASSNDREMEETQYF. Written as DNA, the CDR3 is TGTGCCAGTAGCAACGACAGGGAGATGGAAGAGACCCAGTACTTC. The full variable domain, in which reference TRBV19 and TRBJ2-5 provide the parts outside the CDR3, is DGGITQSPKYLFRKEGQNVTLSCEQNLNHDAMYWYRQDPGQGLRLIYYSQIVNDFQKGDIAEGYSVSREKKESFPLTVTSAQKNPTAFYLCASSNDREMEETQYFGPGTRLLVL.